This T cell receptor beta chain was sequenced during a study of patients and donors after allogeneic stem cell transplantation. TCRdb reprocessed the RT-PCR reads via MiXCR and lists one record per CDR3 protein. The sample holds 85,000 to 90,000 distinct CDR3 sequences, around 48% seen once. V lost 5 bases, J lost 5 bases, and 13 bases lay in between. Germline V gene data show CDR1 as MNHEY and CDR2 as SMNVEV (reference sequence). The CDR3 spans 13 residues. The sequencing sample was made of blood, either unsorted or a sorted T cell fraction (not recorded which). This receptor was obtained from a human donor who was either an allogeneic HSCT recipient or a stem cell or donor lymphocyte infusion donor (not recorded which). It is not recorded whose cells these are; they may come from a transplant donor. V and J are TRBV27 and TRBJ2-7, with D tentatively TRBD2 (7 bases). The DNA for the CDR3 is TGTGCCAGCAGTCGAGGGGGGGATCACGAGCAGTACTTC. It is translated as CASSRGGDHEQYF.